This entry is about one TCR beta chain. The antigen is not known. The data were taken from a study of cytomegalovirus exposure and HLA in healthy donors. About the research overall: Falling in the Caucasian-associated ancestry cluster were 81% of a few hundred genotyped donors. Notes on the study in general: After further analysis at a later stage, 16,951 TCR beta sequences were associated with HLA alleles at 0.05 false discovery rate.

Per germline, CDR1 SEHNR and CDR2 FQNEAQ (reference sequence). Trimming cost V 3 bases and J 1 base, with 15 bases left between them. This CDR3 region has 16 residues. Amplification used 60 Vbeta primers and 13 Jbeta primers. As originally analysed: Counted up in a later analysis, unique TCR beta chains came to some 72 million, with about 10 million shared. The repertoire was sequenced with immunoSEQ multiplex PCR; TCRdb's copy has only in-frame clones and lacks some. Clone size and the V and J calls come from that table; the DNA yielded D and trimming. Of some 120,000 clones listed, about 74% are singletons.

This receptor was taken from a woman aged 45-65 years in good health and CMV-seropositive. This chain connects TRBV7-9 to TRBJ1-1, with D possibly matching TRBD1 (6 bases). The sequenced material came from PBMCs. For the CDR3, the DNA is TGTGCCAGCAGCTTCCGCAGGGGAGTGGCGAACACTGAAGCTTTCTTT. This encodes CASSFRRGVANTEAFF.